This T cell receptor (beta chain) was obtained from a study of shared clonotypes between healthy human individuals. Study-wide points: The sharing of approximately 5.1% of naive CD4 clonotypes was seen across a handful of donors. Only blood underwent sampling, and tissue repertoires likely differ. Clonotype sharing among donors likely depends on sequencing depth.

Deep was the level used in running the assay. The repertoire was sequenced with immunoSEQ multiplex PCR; TCRdb's copy has only in-frame clones and lacks some. This table holds 2 million to 2.5 million clones, 90% to 95% found once. A remark on this clone: The antigen is unknown.

The CDR3 has 14 amino acids. The germline V gene has CDR1 GTSNPN and CDR2 SVGIG (reference sequence). With V trimmed by 0 bases and J by 2 bases, 1 base remained unmatched. Sequencing input: naive CD4+ T cells from PBMCs. Subset: CD45RA+ positively selected. The clonotype comes from a man between 18 and 29 years old in good health. Some clones in this sample may be carry-over from other donors' samples. The V call is TRBV30, the J call TRBJ2-1; 7 positions match TRBD2. In DNA, the CDR3 is TGTGCCTGGAGTGTGGCGGGAGCCTACAATGAGCAGTTCTTC. Encoded protein: CAWSVAGAYNEQFF. The full variable domain, with the rest looked up from reference TRBV30 and TRBJ2-1, is SQTIHQWPATLVQPVGSPLSLECTVEGTSNPNLYWYRQAAGRGLQLLFYSVGIGQISSEVPQNLSASRPQDRQFILSSKKLLLSDSGFYLCAWSVAGAYNEQFFGPGTRLTVL.